This T cell receptor beta chain is drawn from a study of T-cell reconstitution after alpha-beta-depleted transplantation in children. Trimming stripped 5 bases from V and 7 bases from J, with 12 bases between. Germline CDR1 and CDR2: SGHVS and FNYEAQ. This CDR3 has 13 residues. Worth noting for this clonotype: Antigen unknown.

Molecular barcoding with unique molecular identifiers was used for the TCRbeta library. TCRdb processed the PCR reads anew with MiXCR; each CDR3 protein has one entry. This repertoire shows about 980,000 distinct CDR3 sequences, roughly 31% found once; its top ten account for around 30%. Study results and caveats: At one year after transplant, newly produced T cells mostly accounted for T-cell counts and diversity. As was reported, about two months after transplant, alpha-beta T cells came from several hundred expanded graft clones.

This sequence originates from a boy in the first two years of life who had a stem cell transplant for SCID, so the T cells may come from the graft donor. The chain uses TRBV7-6 and TRBJ1-5; tentatively, D is TRBD1 (6 bases). Source: PBMCs, mostly from graft donor cells, taken 360 days after TCRalphabeta/CD19-depleted stem cell transplant. In DNA, the CDR3 is TGTGCCAGCAGCGTAGAAAGGGGGCAGCCCCAGCATTTT. Amino acids: CASSVERGQPQHF. Full variable domain (outside the CDR3, taken from reference TRBV7-6 and TRBJ1-5): GAGVSQSPRYKVTKRGQDVALRCDPISGHVSLYWYRQALGQGPEFLTYFNYEAQQDKSGLPNDRFSAERPEGSISTLTIQRTEQRDSAMYRCASSVERGQPQHFGDGTRLSIL.